This TCR beta chain was captured by sequencing in a study of blood T cells in healthy people across ages. Whole-study results and caveats: When set beside aged donors, long-lived donors presented more naive CD4+ cells and higher diversity.

As to this clonotype: Its antigen is not known.

V was clipped by 5 bases and J by 10 bases; unmatched bases: 7. CDR1 is SGHTA, CDR2 FQGNSA, per germline. The CDR3 sequence is 15 residues long. The use of a sample-barcoded 5' primer and a J-beta primer mix characterized a second PCR of roughly 7 to 11 cycles. TCRdb processed the 5' RACE reads anew with MiXCR; each CDR3 protein has one entry. The repertoire holds about 690,000 distinct CDR3 sequences, with around two fifths as singletons. The V call is TRBV7-2, the J call TRBJ2-1; 14 bases map to TRBD2. Sequencing was performed on blood. The TCR originated in a man older than 75 in good health. The CDR3 is CASSQTSGGAVEQFF. The DNA for the CDR3 is TGTGCCAGCAGCCAGACTAGCGGGGGGGCCGTCGAGCAGTTCTTC.